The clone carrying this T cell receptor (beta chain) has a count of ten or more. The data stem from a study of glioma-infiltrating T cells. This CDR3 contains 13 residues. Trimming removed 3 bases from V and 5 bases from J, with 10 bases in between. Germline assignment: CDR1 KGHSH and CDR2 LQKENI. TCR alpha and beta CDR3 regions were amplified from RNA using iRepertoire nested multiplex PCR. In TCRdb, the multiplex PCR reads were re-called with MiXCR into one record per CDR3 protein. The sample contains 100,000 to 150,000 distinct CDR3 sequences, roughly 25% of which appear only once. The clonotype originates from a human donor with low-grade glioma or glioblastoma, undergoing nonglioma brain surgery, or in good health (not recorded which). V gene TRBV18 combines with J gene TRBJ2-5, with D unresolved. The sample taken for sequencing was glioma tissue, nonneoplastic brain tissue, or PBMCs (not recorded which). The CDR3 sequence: CASSPTAMETQYF. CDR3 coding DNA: TGTGCCAGCTCACCTACGGCAATGGAGACCCAGTACTTC.